The rows below give T cell receptor beta chains drawn from one sample of a study of blood T cell repertoires in COVID-19. Assay used: immunoSEQ multiplex PCR; TCRdb lists only in-frame clones, some missing. The sample includes about 140,000 clones, around 80% of them seen just once. The sample comprised peripheral blood. The receptor source for this set is a woman aged 50 to 65 with acute or convalescent COVID-19. The CDR3 runs from the conserved cysteine through the conserved F or W. Each record gives: J gene, CDR3 length, V gene, D gene, clone size, CDR3 protein, CDR3 DNA. D genes are given only for firm matches. Rows may omit the clone size; those that give it use once, few, many or a size class.

J: TRBJ1-2; length: 15; V: TRBV7-9; D: -; size: -; CDR3: CASSLVGSGNYGYTF; DNA: TGTGCCAGCAGCTTAGTCGGCTCAGGAAACTATGGCTACACCTTC
J: TRBJ1-2; length: 12; V: TRBV30; D: -; size: -; CDR3: CAWSDRHYGYTF; DNA: TGTGCCTGGAGCGACAGGCACTATGGCTACACCTTC
J: TRBJ1-4; length: 15; V: TRBV5-1; D: TRBD1; size: -; CDR3: CASSLTGDVGEKLFF; DNA: TGCGCCAGCAGCCTGACAGGGGATGTAGGGGAAAAACTGTTTTTT
J: TRBJ2-5; length: 17; V: TRBV9; D: TRBD2; size: once; CDR3: CASSASTELDSAGAQYF; DNA: TGTGCCAGCAGCGCCTCGACCGAACTGGACTCCGCGGGGGCCCAGTACTTC
J: TRBJ1-2; length: 14; V: TRBV28; D: -; size: -; CDR3: CASSLLQETVGYTF; DNA: TGTGCCAGCAGTTTACTCCAAGAGACAGTTGGATACACCTTC
J: TRBJ1-5; length: 13; V: TRBV6-6; D: -; size: -; CDR3: CASRKSSNQPQHF; DNA: TGTGCCAGCAGAAAGAGTAGCAATCAGCCCCAGCATTTT
J: TRBJ1-1; length: 14; V: TRBV2; D: -; size: once; CDR3: CASSEPDKNTEAFF; DNA: TGTGCCAGCAGTGAACCGGACAAAAACACTGAAGCTTTCTTT
J: TRBJ1-1; length: 14; V: TRBV5-4; D: -; size: -; CDR3: CASSLGGGWTEAFF; DNA: TGTGCCAGCAGCTTGGGAGGGGGTTGGACTGAAGCTTTCTTT
J: TRBJ1-3; length: 17; V: TRBV5-4; D: TRBD1; size: -; CDR3: CASSLETGGAYSNTIYF; DNA: TGTGCCAGCAGCTTGGAAACAGGGGGGGCCTATAGTAACACCATATATTTT
J: TRBJ1-6; length: 13; V: TRBV10-3; D: -; size: -; CDR3: CAISEQVNSPLHF; DNA: TGTGCCATCAGTGAACAGGTGAATTCACCCCTCCACTTT
J: TRBJ2-7; length: 15; V: TRBV12-5; D: TRBD2; size: -; CDR3: CASALGLAGGGEQYF; DNA: TGTGCTAGTGCCCTCGGACTAGCGGGGGGGGGCGAGCAGTACTTC
J: TRBJ2-1; length: 16; V: TRBV7-2; D: -; size: -; CDR3: CASSLSPTISYNEQFF; DNA: TGTGCCAGCAGCTTATCCCCGACTATCTCCTACAATGAGCAGTTCTTC
J: TRBJ1-1; length: 12; V: TRBV30; D: -; size: -; CDR3: CAWSVRGTEAFF; DNA: TGTGCCTGGAGTGTACGGGGGACTGAAGCTTTCTTT
J: TRBJ2-4; length: 14; V: TRBV7-2; D: -; size: -; CDR3: CASSLDGAKNIQYF; DNA: TGTGCCAGCAGCTTAGACGGAGCCAAAAACATTCAGTACTTC
J: TRBJ1-1; length: 15; V: TRBV7-3; D: -; size: -; CDR3: CASRLTSLVNTEAFF; DNA: TGTGCCAGCAGGCTGACAAGCTTAGTGAACACTGAAGCTTTCTTT
J: TRBJ2-1; length: 14; V: TRBV5-1; D: TRBD2; size: -; CDR3: CASSSGLAVREQFF; DNA: TGCGCCAGCAGCTCGGGACTAGCGGTCCGGGAGCAGTTCTTC
J: TRBJ1-1; length: 13; V: TRBV19; D: -; size: -; CDR3: CASSAQRDTEAFF; DNA: TGTGCCAGTAGTGCCCAGAGGGACACTGAAGCTTTCTTT
J: TRBJ2-7; length: 14; V: TRBV2; D: -; size: -; CDR3: CASSEPRSSYEQYF; DNA: TGTGCCAGCAGTGAACCGCGGAGCTCCTACGAGCAGTACTTC
J: TRBJ2-1; length: 16; V: TRBV7-9; D: -; size: -; CDR3: CASSLLQRPSDNEQFF; DNA: TGTGCCAGCAGCTTACTGCAGCGCCCTTCCGACAATGAGCAGTTCTTC
J: TRBJ2-1; length: 15; V: TRBV7-9; D: TRBD2; size: once; CDR3: CASSGAGSSYNEQFF; DNA: TGTGCCAGCAGCGGAGCGGGGTCTTCCTACAATGAGCAGTTCTTC
J: TRBJ1-1; length: 14; V: TRBV7-6; D: -; size: -; CDR3: CASSLQGGFTEAFF; DNA: TGTGCCAGCAGCCTCCAAGGAGGGTTCACTGAAGCTTTCTTT
J: TRBJ1-5; length: 15; V: TRBV6-2/TRBV6-3; D: -; size: -; CDR3: CASSPQGGQDQPQHF; DNA: TGTGCCAGCAGCCCCCAAGGCGGACAAGATCAGCCCCAGCATTTT
J: TRBJ2-5; length: 15; V: TRBV4-2; D: -; size: -; CDR3: CASSGQAGGRETQYF; DNA: TGTGCCAGTTCAGGTCAAGCAGGTGGGCGAGAGACCCAGTACTTC
J: TRBJ2-7; length: 13; V: TRBV5-6; D: -; size: -; CDR3: CASSLPGLYEQYF; DNA: TGTGCCAGCAGCTTGCCAGGGTTGTACGAGCAGTACTTC
J: TRBJ1-2; length: 14; V: TRBV6-5; D: -; size: -; CDR3: CASSSMAASNGYTF; DNA: TGTGCCAGCAGTTCAATGGCGGCCTCCAATGGCTACACCTTC
J: TRBJ2-5; length: 15; V: TRBV4-2; D: -; size: -; CDR3: CASSQGEGGKETQYF; DNA: TGTGCCAGCAGCCAGGGAGAAGGCGGAAAAGAGACCCAGTACTTC
J: TRBJ2-1; length: 15; V: TRBV29-1; D: TRBD1; size: -; CDR3: CSVALSGTGQNEQFF; DNA: TGCAGCGTTGCCCTTTCCGGGACAGGGCAGAATGAGCAGTTCTTC
J: TRBJ2-7; length: 14; V: TRBV18; D: -; size: -; CDR3: CASSPPQLFNEQYF; DNA: TGTGCCAGCTCACCACCGCAGTTATTCAACGAGCAGTACTTC
J: TRBJ1-5; length: 16; V: TRBV19; D: -; size: -; CDR3: CASSIGKQGSYQPQHF; DNA: TGTGCCAGTAGTATAGGAAAGCAGGGCTCCTATCAGCCCCAGCATTTT